The rows below give T cell receptor beta chains drawn from one sample of a study of cytomegalovirus exposure and HLA in healthy donors. Libraries were prepared by immunoSEQ multiplex PCR; TCRdb keeps only in-frame clonotypes and omits some of them. The sample lists around 300,000 clones; approximately 85% were seen once. Sequences were obtained from PBMCs. The receptor source for this set is a woman aged 40 to 50 in good health and CMV-seropositive. The CDR3 runs from the conserved cysteine through the conserved F or W. The order of the fields is D gene, V gene, clone size, J gene, CDR3 protein, CDR3 DNA. A D gene is named only where the DNA matches it firmly. Size tells how often a clone was seen (once, few, many) or the class of an expanded clone, and some rows leave it out.

.	TRBV28	.	TRBJ1-2	CASSHQGGYTF	TGTGCCAGCAGCCACCAGGGTGGCTACACCTTC
.	TRBV7-9	.	TRBJ1-2	CASSQGKFNYGYTF	TGTGCCAGCAGCCAGGGGAAATTTAACTATGGCTACACCTTC
TRBD2	TRBV4-3	few	TRBJ2-1	CASSQASGRGDEQFF	TGCGCCAGCAGCCAGGCTAGCGGGAGGGGAGATGAGCAGTTCTTC
.	TRBV11-2	.	TRBJ2-7	CASSLEAGLYPHEQYF	TGTGCCAGCAGCTTAGAGGCGGGTCTTTATCCTCACGAGCAGTACTTC
TRBD1	TRBV30	once	TRBJ1-2	CAWSAGTGARGGYTF	TGTGCCTGGAGTGCCGGGACAGGGGCGAGAGGTGGCTACACCTTC
.	TRBV6-6	few	TRBJ1-6	CASQLEQGNSPLHF	TGTGCCAGCCAATTGGAACAGGGAAATTCACCCCTCCACTTT
.	TRBV10-3	.	TRBJ1-6	CAISESVRGYNSPLHF	TGTGCCATCAGTGAGTCGGTCAGAGGCTATAATTCACCCCTCCACTTT
TRBD1	TRBV4-1	.	TRBJ2-7	CASSQDPGGSYEQYF	TGCGCCAGCAGCCAAGACCCAGGGGGCTCCTACGAGCAGTACTTC
TRBD1	TRBV7-9	.	TRBJ1-2	CASSLADREFYGYTF	TGTGCCAGCAGCTTAGCAGACAGGGAGTTCTATGGCTACACCTTC
.	TRBV7-8	.	TRBJ2-3	CAVRRADTQYF	TGTGCCGTGAGGCGGGCAGATACGCAGTATTTT
.	TRBV18	once	TRBJ1-1	CASSPNEVNTEAFF	TGTGCCAGCTCACCAAATGAGGTGAACACTGAAGCTTTCTTT
TRBD2	TRBV6-5	.	TRBJ2-7	CATIRTSGSNEQYF	TGTGCCACCATCCGGACTAGCGGGAGTAACGAGCAGTACTTC
TRBD2	TRBV27	once	TRBJ2-3	CASRPSGRTDTQYF	TGTGCCAGCAGACCTAGCGGGAGAACAGATACGCAGTATTTT
TRBD2	TRBV9	.	TRBJ2-1	CASSVTSGSSYNEQFF	TGTGCCAGCAGCGTTACTAGCGGTAGCTCCTACAATGAGCAGTTCTTC
TRBD1	TRBV4-1	.	TRBJ2-7	CASSQEAQGAGEQYF	TGCGCCAGCAGCCAAGAAGCCCAGGGGGCTGGTGAGCAGTACTTC
TRBD1	TRBV7-3	.	TRBJ2-7	CASSLAPGTDYEQYF	TGTGCCAGCAGCTTAGCCCCAGGGACAGACTACGAGCAGTACTTC
TRBD1	TRBV5-1	few	TRBJ1-4	CASSLGQGRGEKLFF	TGCGCCAGCAGCTTGGGACAGGGACGGGGTGAAAAACTGTTTTTT
TRBD1	TRBV2	.	TRBJ1-2	CASSEETGRTNYGYTF	TGTGCCAGCAGTGAAGAGACAGGGAGAACTAACTATGGCTACACCTTC
TRBD2	TRBV9	.	TRBJ2-1	CASSGGGSAGVREQFF	TGTGCCAGCAGCGGAGGAGGGTCAGCGGGAGTTAGGGAGCAGTTCTTC
TRBD2	TRBV5-1	.	TRBJ2-1	CASSQASGDNEQFF	TGCGCCAGCAGCCAGGCTAGCGGGGACAATGAGCAGTTCTTC
.	TRBV7-9	few	TRBJ1-1	CASSIGLEAFF	TGTGCCAGCAGCATTGGGTTGGAGGCTTTCTTT
.	TRBV6-5	.	TRBJ1-4	CASSYLGGREKLFF	TGTGCCAGCAGTTACTTGGGGGGACGGGAAAAACTGTTTTTT
.	TRBV6-5	.	TRBJ2-1	CASSYGRGRSEQFF	TGTGCCAGCAGTTACGGAAGGGGTAGGAGTGAGCAGTTCTTC
TRBD2	TRBV4-2	.	TRBJ2-7	CASSQETRVAGFYEQYF	TGTGCCAGCAGCCAAGAAACCCGAGTAGCGGGGTTCTACGAGCAGTACTTC
TRBD1	TRBV28	.	TRBJ1-2	CASTTGGHYGYTF	TGTGCCAGCACAACAGGGGGTCACTATGGCTACACCTTC
.	TRBV6-5	few	TRBJ1-1	CASSYSTGGTNTEAFF	TGTGCCAGCAGTTACTCGACGGGGGGGACGAACACTGAAGCTTTCTTT